Listed here are 28 T cell receptor beta chains from one sample, sequenced in a study of metastatic and nonmetastatic thyroid tumors. Ahead of thyroid surgery, no patient had received treatment of any kind. MiXCR re-clonotyped the PCR reads for TCRdb. The repertoire holds 53,000 or so clones, with 20% as singletons. Sequencing used blood. These receptors originate from a female donor with papillary thyroid cancer or a benign thyroid nodule (not recorded which). Some clones in this sample may be carry-over from other donors' samples.

V usage is TRBV5-1 and J usage is TRBJ2-7, with TRBD1 matching over 8 bases. The V segment lost 4 bases and the J segment 5 bases; nucleotides outside the gene matches: 8. The CDR3 contains 14 residues. Germline lookup yields CDR1 SGHRS and CDR2 YFSETQ. The chain's CDR3 is CASSTRQGPDEQYF. CDR3 sequence (DNA): TGCGCCAGCAGCACCAGACAGGGGCCGGACGAGCAGTACTTC.

This clone was recorded at least ten times. CDR3 DNA: TGTGCCAGCAGCCTACGCCAGGGTGGCACAGATACGCAGTATTTT. It specifies CASSLRQGGTDTQYF. The chain employs TRBV7-2 and TRBJ2-3, with D possibly TRBD1 on 5 matching bases. The CDR3 has 15 amino acids. CDR1 and CDR2 from the germline V gene are SGHTA and FQGNSA. The V gene lost 5 bases and the J gene lost 1 base, with 13 bases spanning the gap.

This clone occurred many times. Possible read error: a much larger clone is one base away. This CDR3 is CASSPSWGRRVTEAFF. The CDR3 nucleotides read TGTGCCAGCAGTCCATCTTGGGGCCGCCGAGTCACTGAAGCTTTCTTT. The chain employs TRBV12-3 or TRBV12-4 and TRBJ1-1; D possibly corresponds to TRBD1 (5 bases). CDR3 length equals 16 residues. V lost 5 bases and J lost 4, with 20 bases in between.

This clone appeared many times. The rearrangement uses TRBV10-3 and TRBJ2-5, with a possible D match to TRBD2 (5 bases). The CDR3 runs 16 residues. The germline V gene encodes CDR1 ENHRY and CDR2 SYGVKD. Deletions cut 6 bases from V and 5 bases from J, with 22 bases between. CDR3 sequence: CAISADFVALRETQYF. CDR3 DNA: TGTGCCATCAGCGCTGACTTTGTAGCGCTCAGGGAGACCCAGTACTTC.

This clone was detected only a few times. Since no conserved phenylalanine or tryptophan closes the CDR3, a read error is the likely cause. The CDR3 DNA reads as TGTGCCAGCAGAAAGGGCGGGACTAGCGGGACCTACGAGCAGTACATC. It is translated as CASRKGGTSGTYEQYI. The chain joins TRBV27 to TRBJ2-7; 13 bases align to TRBD2. This CDR3 is built from 16 residues. Losses at the gene ends were 6 bases for V and 2 bases for J; bases not matched to a gene: 7. Germline V gives CDR1 MNHEY, CDR2 SMNVEV (reference sequence).

The J gene is TRBJ2-7, the V gene TRBV30; D could derive from TRBD1 or TRBD2 (5 bases each). The V gene's germline CDR1 is GTSNPN and CDR2 SVGIG (reference sequence). The CDR3 is 15 amino acids. Trimming shortened V by 6 bases and J by 0 bases, and 18 bases separated the two germline ends. The CDR3 region has the DNA TGTGCCTGTATATCTTCCGGGACGTACTCCTACGAGCAGTACTTC. The encoded protein is CACISSGTYSYEQYF.

This clone was found many times. The chain is built from TRBV4-1 and TRBJ2-1; the D gene is possibly TRBD2 (6 bases). Trimming left V 0 bases short and J 2 bases short, with 14 bases between. The CDR3 consists of 17 residues. The germline V gene has CDR1 MGHRA and CDR2 YSYEKL. CDR3 bases: TGCGCCAGCAGCCAAGAGATCCCCGGGGGAGCCTACAATGAGCAGTTCTTC. Its translation: CASSQEIPGGAYNEQFF.

This clone appeared many times. The chain recombines TRBV20-1 with TRBJ1-4; 9 bases are shared with TRBD1. Unmatched junction bases numbered 11, after V lost 7 bases and J lost 8 bases. Germline assignment: CDR1 DFQATT and CDR2 SNEGSKA (reference sequence). The CDR3 has 14 residues. The CDR3 protein is CSVDPTGGEEKLFF. CDR3 nucleotide sequence: TGCAGTGTCGACCCGACAGGGGGAGAAGAAAAACTGTTTTTT.

This clone was observed many times. The J gene is TRBJ1-1, the V gene TRBV20-1; 7 bases match TRBD1. Germline assignment: CDR1 DFQATT and CDR2 SNEGSKA (reference sequence). With 5 bases clipped from V and 5 bases from J, the junction kept 5 bases outside the gene matches. The CDR3 extends over 12 amino acids. The DNA for the CDR3 is TGCAGTGCTCGACAGGGCGGGACTGAAGCTTTCTTT. This encodes CSARQGGTEAFF.

This clone was seen repeatedly, ten times or more. The genes are TRBV20-1 and TRBJ1-2; TRBD1 is a possible D gene (6 bases). Trimming took 1 base from V and 6 from J, leaving 15 bases between them. This CDR3 spans 14 amino acids. Germline loops: CDR1 DFQATT, CDR2 SNEGSKA (reference sequence). The CDR3 DNA is TGCAGTGCTAGAGTTCTGACAGGCTCACATGGCTACACCTTC. It codes for CSARVLTGSHGYTF.

This clone was observed many times. This rearrangement joins TRBV5-1 to TRBJ2-7, with TRBD1 as a possible D gene (6 bases). In germline, CDR1 is SGHRS, CDR2 YFSETQ. The CDR3 contains 13 residues. The V end lost 4 bases, the J end lost 3 bases, and 11 bases lay between the germline ends. The CDR3 sequence: CASSQGRGYEQYF. CDR3 nucleotides: TGCGCCAGCAGCCAGGGCAGGGGCTACGAGCAGTACTTC.

This clone appeared many times. This sample also contains other DNA sequences that code for the same CDR3. The chain joins TRBV5-1 to TRBJ2-3; no clear D gene. Trimming pared 0 bases from V and 7 bases from J, leaving 3 bases between. Germline V gene data show CDR1 as SGHRS and CDR2 as YFSETQ. The CDR3 runs 11 residues. CDR3 nucleotides: TGCGCCAGCAGCTTGGACTATACGCAGTATTTT. It codes for CASSLDYTQYF.

This clone was detected ten times or more. CDR3 in DNA: TGTGCCAGCAGCAAAACCGGAGCTGGGAATGAAAAACTGTTTTTT. Encoded protein: CASSKTGAGNEKLFF. The genes are TRBV7-9 and TRBJ1-4; D remains unclear. The CDR3 covers 15 residues. Germline V gives CDR1 SEHNR, CDR2 FQNEAQ (reference sequence). Trimming took 5 bases from V and 5 from J, leaving 15 bases between them.

This clone was counted ten times or more. The rearrangement joins TRBV12-3 or TRBV12-4 to TRBJ1-1, with 8 bases fitting TRBD1. Trimming took 6 bases from V and 5 from J; bases not matched to a gene: 11. The CDR3 length is 15 residues. CDR3 DNA sequence: TGTGCCAGCAGGGCATCAGGGGGCGGTTGGACTGAAGCTTTCTTT. Protein product: CASRASGGGWTEAFF.

This clone occurred a few times. Mismatch with germline at one junction end may stem from a read error. The chain couples TRBV28 to TRBJ1-6, with D possibly being TRBD1 (6 bases). Per germline, CDR1 MDHEN and CDR2 SYDVKM. This CDR3 spans 15 amino acids. The DNA of the CDR3 is TGTACCAGCAGTCCCCCGGGACATGGCTATTCACCCCTCCACTTT. This encodes CTSSPPGHGYSPLHF.

This clone appeared many times. The V gene is TRBV18, the J gene TRBJ2-7; 7 nucleotides agree with TRBD2. The length of the CDR3 is 17 residues. The trim removed 2 bases at V and 5 bases at J, leaving 15 bases unmatched. Per the germline V gene, CDR1 is KGHSH and CDR2 is LQKENI. CDR3 coding DNA: TGTGCCAGCTCACCATTTTACGGGGGAGGGCCATTAAACGAGCAGTACTTC. It is translated as CASSPFYGGGPLNEQYF.

There are many counts of this clone. This specimen includes other DNA sequences encoding the same CDR3. The chain recombines TRBV27 with TRBJ1-6; possible D gene TRBD1, 6 bases. V gave up 8 bases and J gave up 9 bases, with 14 bases separating them. Germline V gives CDR1 MNHEY, CDR2 SMNVEV (reference sequence). This CDR3 is 13 amino acids long. CDR3 DNA: TGTGCCAGCCGGGCAGGGGAAGGTTCACCCCTCCACTTT. Translated: CASRAGEGSPLHF.

This clone was counted many times. The rearrangement links TRBV18 to TRBJ2-3; unclear D gene. Trimming took off 8 bases at V and 4 bases at J, with 16 bases between the two ends. This CDR3 region has 14 residues. CDR1 and CDR2 (germline): KGHSH, LQKENI. CDR3 coding DNA: TGTGCCAGCCGAAGGTTAATGCGCCCAGATACGCAGTATTTT. As protein: CASRRLMRPDTQYF.

Turning to this clone: Sequence at one end of the junction differs from germline and may be a read error. V usage is TRBV3-1 and J usage is TRBJ2-7, with 8 bases fitting TRBD2. There are 13 residues in the CDR3. Germline V CDR1 and CDR2: LGHDT, YNNKEL (reference sequence). Written as DNA, the CDR3 is TGTGCCAGCAGTGGACTAGCTCAGTACGATCAGTACTTC. Encoded protein: CASSGLAQYDQYF.

In its sample, this clone was seen many times. The rearrangement uses TRBV3-1 and TRBJ2-1; D unresolved. V was cut by 0 bases and J by 0 bases, with 15 bases left in between. Germline assignment: CDR1 LGHDT and CDR2 YNNKEL (reference sequence). The CDR3 runs 18 residues. This CDR3 is CASSQDGIGKNSYNEQFF. The CDR3 DNA sequence: TGTGCCAGCAGCCAAGATGGGATCGGCAAAAACTCCTACAATGAGCAGTTCTTC.

The chain is built from TRBV11-1 and TRBJ2-3, with 12 bases identical to TRBD2. Germline V CDR1 and CDR2: SGHAT, FQDESV (reference sequence). This CDR3 comprises 18 residues. V lost 1 base, J lost 7 bases, and 12 bases stayed unmatched. The CDR3 nucleotides read TGTGCCAGCAGCTTAGGCGGCGGGACTAGCGGGTTCTCGAATACGCAGTATTTT. It yields the protein CASSLGGGTSGFSNTQYF. Drawing the rest from reference TRBV11-1 and TRBJ2-3, the complete variable domain is EAEVAQSPRYKITEKSQAVAFWCDPISGHATLYWYRQILGQGPELLVQFQDESVVDDSQLPKDRFSAERLKGVDSTLKIQPAELGDSAMYLCASSLGGGTSGFSNTQYFGPGTRLTVL.

The table lists this clone with many counts. The sample carries other DNA sequences with the same CDR3. This chain joins TRBV5-4 and TRBJ1-1; D gene uncertain. The germline gives CDR1 SGHNT, CDR2 YYREEE (reference sequence). The CDR3 length is 13 residues. Trimming removed 5 bases from V and 1 base from J, with 9 bases in between. CDR3 residues: CASSEDRNTEAFF. The CDR3 DNA is TGTGCCAGCAGTGAGGACCGGAACACTGAAGCTTTCTTT. The entire variable domain, with the rest obtained from reference TRBV5-4 and TRBJ1-1, is as follows: ETGVTQSPTHLIKTRGQQVTLRCSSQSGHNTVSWYQQALGQGPQFIFQYYREEENGRGNFPPRFSGLQFPNYSSELNVNALELDDSALYLCASSEDRNTEAFFGQGTRLTVV.

This clone was seen many times. This sequence joins TRBV2 and TRBJ1-2; D possibly corresponds to TRBD1 (6 bases). From germline, CDR1 is SNHLY and CDR2 FYNNEI. The CDR3 is made up of 12 amino acids. V was pared by 5 bases and J by 5 bases, with 9 bases between. The CDR3 reads CASSPQGYGYTF. The CDR3 coding sequence is TGTGCCAGCAGTCCTCAGGGGTATGGCTACACCTTC.

This clone occurred many times. Here the CDR3 reads CASSPRTDHEAFF. The CDR3, as DNA: TGTGCCAGCAGTCCCCGGACGGATCATGAAGCTTTCTTT. The J gene is TRBJ1-1, the V gene TRBV27; D is unresolved. This CDR3 region has 13 residues. V was trimmed by 5 bases and J by 7 bases, leaving 14 bases between them. The V gene's germline CDR1 is MNHEY and CDR2 SMNVEV (reference sequence).

Many counts were recorded for this clone. The J gene is TRBJ1-6, the V gene TRBV2, with 11 positions matching TRBD1. In germline, CDR1 is SNHLY, CDR2 FYNNEI. The CDR3 runs to 14 residues. Unmatched junction bases numbered 1, after V lost 3 bases and J lost 9 bases. The CDR3 sequence: CASSEGQGGSPLHF. In DNA, the CDR3 is TGTGCCAGCAGTGAGGGACAGGGGGGTTCACCCCTCCACTTT.

This clone has just a few counts. The CDR3 loop reads CASSSDTSESIYEQFF. For the CDR3, the DNA is TGTGCCAGCAGTTCTGACACTAGCGAGAGTATTTATGAGCAGTTCTTC. The chain recombines TRBV6-2 or TRBV6-3 with TRBJ2-1; TRBD2 aligns across 7 bases. Germline lookup yields CDR1 MNHEY and CDR2 SVGEGT. This CDR3 comprises 16 residues. V trimming: 4 bases; J trimming: 8 bases; junction bases outside the gene matches: 14.

This clone was counted many times. Other nucleotide sequences in the sample specify the same CDR3. V usage is TRBV24-1 and J usage is TRBJ2-1, with TRBD2 matching over 13 bases. The V segment lost 10 bases and the J segment 7 bases; nucleotides outside the gene matches: 6. CDR1 is KGHDR and CDR2 is SFDVKD in the germline V gene. The CDR3 is 14 residues long. Written as DNA, the CDR3 is TGTGCCACGAGGACTAGCGGGAGTGGGAATGAGCAGTTCTTC. It yields the protein CATRTSGSGNEQFF.

At least ten counts were recorded for this clone. This rearrangement joins TRBV30 to TRBJ2-1; D may match TRBD1 or TRBD2 (7 bases each). This CDR3 spans 14 amino acids. CDR1 is GTSNPN and CDR2 is SVGIG in the germline V gene (reference sequence). Trimming took off 5 bases at V and 2 bases at J, with 13 bases between the two ends. CDR3 protein: CAWGPGGAYNEQFF. The CDR3 DNA follows: TGTGCCTGGGGGCCAGGGGGGGCCTACAATGAGCAGTTCTTC.